This T cell receptor beta chain stems from a study of response to subunit inactivated influenza vaccine. MiXCR was run by TCRdb on the RT-PCR reads, yielding one entry per CDR3 protein. Of over 400,000 distinct CDR3 sequences listed, over 9.5% were seen once; the top ten hold 9.5% to 15%. Details on this clonotype: Its antigen is as yet unknown.

Notes on the study in general: Only a handful of new T cells, the authors suggested, are recruited with each seasonal influenza vaccination.

The CDR3 consists of 18 residues. The V end was cut by 0 bases, the J end by 2 bases, with 14 bases between. The V gene's germline CDR1 is LGHDT and CDR2 YNNKEL (reference sequence). This sequence joins TRBV3-1 and TRBJ2-6, with D possibly being TRBD2 (6 bases). This specimen was PBMCs from blood, taken roughly 6 weeks after vaccination. The origin of this receptor is a middle-aged man who received an inactivated influenza vaccine. The CDR3: CASSQESGWRAGANVLTF. CDR3 DNA: TGTGCCAGCAGCCAAGAAAGCGGATGGAGGGCTGGGGCCAACGTCCTGACTTTC. Looking up the rest from reference TRBV3-1 and TRBJ2-6 gives the full variable domain: DTAVSQTPKYLVTQMGNDKSIKCEQNLGHDTMYWYKQDSKKFLKIMFSYNNKELIINETVPNRFSPKSPDKAHLNLHINSLELGDSAVYFCASSQESGWRAGANVLTFGAGSRLTVL.